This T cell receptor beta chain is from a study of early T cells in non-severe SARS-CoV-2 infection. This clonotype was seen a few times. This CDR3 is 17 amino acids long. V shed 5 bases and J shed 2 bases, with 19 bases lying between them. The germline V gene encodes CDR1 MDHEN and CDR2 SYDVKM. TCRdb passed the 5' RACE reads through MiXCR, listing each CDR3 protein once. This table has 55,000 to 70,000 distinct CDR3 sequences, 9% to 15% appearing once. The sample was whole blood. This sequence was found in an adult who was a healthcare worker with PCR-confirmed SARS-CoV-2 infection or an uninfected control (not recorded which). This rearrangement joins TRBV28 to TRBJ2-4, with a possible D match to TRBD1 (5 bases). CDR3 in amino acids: CASSAQGRKGPKNIQYF. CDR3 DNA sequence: TGTGCCAGCAGTGCCCAGGGCAGGAAAGGCCCCAAAAACATTCAGTACTTC.